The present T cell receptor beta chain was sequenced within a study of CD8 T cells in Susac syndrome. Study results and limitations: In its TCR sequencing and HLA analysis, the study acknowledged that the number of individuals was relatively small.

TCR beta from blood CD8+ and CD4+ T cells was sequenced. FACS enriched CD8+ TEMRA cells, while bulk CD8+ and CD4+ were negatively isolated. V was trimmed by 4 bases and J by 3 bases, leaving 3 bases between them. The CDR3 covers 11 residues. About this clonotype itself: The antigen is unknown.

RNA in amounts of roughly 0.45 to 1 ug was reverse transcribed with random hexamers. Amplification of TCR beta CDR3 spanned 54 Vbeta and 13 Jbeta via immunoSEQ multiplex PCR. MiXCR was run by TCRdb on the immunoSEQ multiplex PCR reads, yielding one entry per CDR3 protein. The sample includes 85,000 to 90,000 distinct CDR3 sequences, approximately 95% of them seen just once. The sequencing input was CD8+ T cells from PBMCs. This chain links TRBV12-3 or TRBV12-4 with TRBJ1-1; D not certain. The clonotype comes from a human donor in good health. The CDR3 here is CASSYYTEAFF. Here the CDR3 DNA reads TGTGCCAGCAGTTACTACACTGAAGCTTTCTTT.